This entry describes one T cell receptor (beta chain). Its specificity is unknown. The entry originates in a study of T cell repertoires in cytomegalovirus infection. TCRdb passed the reads through MiXCR, listing each CDR3 protein once. The sample consists of 250,000 to 300,000 distinct CDR3 sequences, around 13% of them appearing once. The V gene lost 5 bases and the J gene lost 3 bases, with 10 bases spanning the gap. The CDR3 is 12 amino acids. The germline CDR1 and CDR2 sequences are SQVTM and ANQGSEA. Findings and caveats of the study: Predominance within the ex vivo response was attributable to HLA-C-restricted CMV-specific TCR beta clonotypes. There were carriers of CMV plus the relevant HLA, and cumulative public TCR beta family frequency identified them.

Sequenced input: PBMCs. The clonotype comes from a human donor in good health (CMV status not recorded). Some clones in this sample may be carry-over from other donors' samples. The chain links TRBV29-1 to TRBJ1-1; the D is unclear. The CDR3 DNA reads TGCAGCGTTAGGGCGGCTTACACTGAAGCTTTCTTT. It yields the protein CSVRAAYTEAFF.